This T cell receptor beta chain was sequenced for a study of PD-1 blockade in classical Hodgkin lymphoma. As regards this clone: Its antigen is not identified.

Study-wide results and limits: Why repertoires differed is undefined; disease activity or prior therapy possibly contributed.

The CDR3 spans 15 residues. CDR1 and CDR2 from the germline V gene are SGHRS and YFSETQ. Trimming stripped 3 bases from V and 1 base from J, with 10 bases between. Sequenced by immunoSEQ multiplex PCR; TCRdb stores in-frame clones only, minus some. The sample shows tens of thousands of clones, 70% to 90% of them seen only once. Regarding time point: cycle 4 day 1 (C4D1), after more than five weeks of nivolumab. All patients experienced relapse after autologous stem cell transplantation, and brentuximab vedotin exposure was variable. The chain uses TRBV5-1 and TRBJ2-2; D is perhaps TRBD1 or TRBD2 (6 bases each). The source of this sequence is a human donor with classical Hodgkin lymphoma. The sample was peripheral blood mononuclear cells (PBMCs), taken before the fourth cycle of nivolumab. CDR3 sequence reads: CASSWGARNTGELFF. The CDR3 DNA is TGCGCCAGCAGCTGGGGGGCAAGGAACACCGGGGAGCTGTTTTTT.